This T cell receptor (beta chain) is drawn from a study of blood T cell repertoires in COVID-19 (dated by TCRdb to about 2020). A note on the overall study: Collaborator samples came from the United States, Italy and Spain and covered acute and convalescent phases of COVID-19. The samples were drawn from the first 160 participants of the ongoing ImmuneRACE study and from 1,200 or so subjects provided by 6 global collaborators. A freely available public database, intended as a resource for researchers studying the immune response to SARS-CoV-2, is where the repertoires were released. HLA class I and class II types, where available, came from metadata supplied by the sample provider rather than from assay-based typing. Deeply sampled blood TCRbeta repertoires from subjects exposed to, actively infected with, or recovered from COVID-19 were included in the dataset. A de-identified subject ID, COVID-19 status, age in years and sex were almost always included in the sample metadata. The prospective study material was composed of cDNA or gDNA derived from T cells, B-cell-depleted T cells, or PBMCs.

Findings and caveats that apply to the study as a whole: How much clinical and demographic metadata was included differed by source and by participant, and the metadata was provided uncurated.

With regard to this clone: Its antigen is unknown. Base quality data are lacking; no much larger clone is found one base away.

The collaborating institutions used their own protocols to collect whole blood in K2EDTA tubes. For TCRbeta analysis, collaborators shipped samples in one of three forms: frozen whole blood, isolated PBMCs, or DNA extracted from either of those sample types. The germline V gene encodes CDR1 SGHAT and CDR2 FQNNGV. Germline trimming: 5 bases from V, 5 bases from J; junction bases outside gene matches: 2. CDR3 length: 13 amino acids, cysteine to phenylalanine. Only the CDR3 portion is preserved as DNA: 39 bases, with reading frame beginning at the first base. TCRbeta CDR3 regions were amplified from genomic DNA by means of the immunoSEQ Assay, a bias-controlled multiplex PCR. The study's own analysis went as follows. Nucleated cell counts per sample were estimated from amplification of reference gene primers within the assay. To quantify the absolute abundance of each unique TCRbeta CDR3 rearrangement, sequence reads were collapsed and filtered. For each sample, productive Simpson clonality was calculated as the square root of Simpson's diversity index over productive rearrangements. This immuneACCESS table, as held by TCRdb, lists in-frame sequences with V and J called but not all clones. Of the missing ones, under half trace to an unresolved V gene in checked studies; the others have no known cause. V and J calls and clone size are those listed in that table; D and trimming were worked out from the DNA. Recorded for this sample are approximately 260,000 clones; roughly four fifths of them occurred a single time. Approximately 13% of the sample is held by the ten biggest clonotypes.

The chain couples TRBV11-2 to TRBJ1-5, with TRBD1 identical over 8 junction bases. The TCR was taken from a woman aged 55-70 years with active or convalescent COVID-19. The source material was peripheral blood. The CDR3 protein is CASSPDRDQPQHF. The DNA reads TGTGCCAGCAGCCCGGACAGGGATCAGCCCCAGCATTTT.